This TCR beta chain was captured in a study of blood T cell repertoires in COVID-19. Study information: Some COVID-19 samples were acute and others convalescent; all came from the United States, Italy and Spain. T cells, B-cell-depleted T cells, or PBMCs supplied cDNA or gDNA.

Germline CDR1 MNHEY, CDR2 SMNVEV (reference sequence). This CDR3 has 13 amino acids. The junction had 5 bases not matched to a gene; V was cut back by 5 bases and J by 6 bases. Authors' data handling: Amplifying reference gene primers gave estimates of nucleated cell counts. Some clones are missing from TCRdb's copy, which holds only in-frame ones; the method was immunoSEQ multiplex PCR. That table gives V, J and clone size, and the DNA gave D and trimming. The table shows 250,000 to 350,000 clones, with about 88% occurring only once. Sequencing was carried out using peripheral blood. The TCR comes from a woman aged 55-70 years with acute or convalescent COVID-19. This sequence joins TRBV27 and TRBJ1-1; the match to TRBD1 covers 8 bases. CDR3 sequence (DNA): TGTGCCAGCAGTCCGGGACAGGTCGCTGAAGCTTTCTTT. It translates to CASSPGQVAEAFF.